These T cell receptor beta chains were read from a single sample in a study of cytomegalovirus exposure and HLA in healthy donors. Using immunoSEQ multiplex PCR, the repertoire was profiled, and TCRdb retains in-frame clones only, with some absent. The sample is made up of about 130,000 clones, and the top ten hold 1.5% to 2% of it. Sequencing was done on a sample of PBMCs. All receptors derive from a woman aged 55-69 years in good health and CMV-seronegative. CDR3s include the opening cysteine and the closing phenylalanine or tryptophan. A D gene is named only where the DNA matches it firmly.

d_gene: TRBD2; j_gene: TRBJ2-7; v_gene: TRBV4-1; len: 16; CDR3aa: CASSLTVVSGSYEQYF; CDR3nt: TGCGCCAGCAGCCTCACGGTAGTGAGCGGGAGCTACGAGCAGTACTTC
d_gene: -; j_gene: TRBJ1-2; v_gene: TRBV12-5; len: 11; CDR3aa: CASGQIGGYTF; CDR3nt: TGTGCTAGTGGCCAGATCGGGGGCTACACCTTC
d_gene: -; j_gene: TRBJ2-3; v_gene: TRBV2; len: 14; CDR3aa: CASRARELADTQYF; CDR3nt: TGTGCCAGCAGAGCTCGGGAGCTAGCAGATACGCAGTATTTT
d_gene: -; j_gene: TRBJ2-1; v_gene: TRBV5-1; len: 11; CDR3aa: CASRGSDEQFF; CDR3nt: TGCGCCAGCAGGGGGAGCGATGAGCAGTTCTTC
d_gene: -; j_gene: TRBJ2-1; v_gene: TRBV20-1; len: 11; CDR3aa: CSARASYEQFF; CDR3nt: TGCAGTGCTAGAGCTAGCTATGAGCAGTTCTTC
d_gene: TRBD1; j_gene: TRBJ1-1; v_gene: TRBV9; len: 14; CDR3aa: CASSARQGNTEAFF; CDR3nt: TGTGCCAGCAGCGCCCGACAGGGGAACACTGAAGCTTTCTTT
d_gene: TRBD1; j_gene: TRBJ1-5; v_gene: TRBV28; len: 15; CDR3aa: CASRLKGQGRQPQHF; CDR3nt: TGTGCCAGCAGACTAAAGGGACAGGGCCGTCAGCCCCAGCATTTT
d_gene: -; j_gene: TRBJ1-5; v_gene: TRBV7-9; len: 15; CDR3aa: CASSSTGQKNQPQHF; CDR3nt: TGTGCCAGCAGCTCAACTGGACAGAAAAATCAGCCCCAGCATTTT
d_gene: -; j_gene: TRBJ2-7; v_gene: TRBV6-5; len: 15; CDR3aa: CASSRGASQAYEQYF; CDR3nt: TGTGCCAGCAGTCGGGGGGCTAGTCAGGCCTACGAGCAGTACTTC
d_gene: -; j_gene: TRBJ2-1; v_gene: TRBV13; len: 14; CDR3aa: CASTRGGASVEQFF; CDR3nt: TGTGCCAGCACTAGGGGGGGCGCGTCTGTTGAGCAGTTCTTC
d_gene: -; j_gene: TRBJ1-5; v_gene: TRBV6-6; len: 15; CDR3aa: CASSGQAISNQPQHF; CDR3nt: TGTGCCAGCAGTGGGCAGGCAATTAGCAATCAGCCCCAGCATTTT
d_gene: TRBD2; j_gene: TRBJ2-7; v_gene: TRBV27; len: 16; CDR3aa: CASSLFASGATYEQYF; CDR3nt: TGTGCCAGCAGTTTATTCGCTAGCGGTGCGACCTACGAGCAGTACTTC
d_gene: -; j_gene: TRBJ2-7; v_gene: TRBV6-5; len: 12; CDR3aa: CASSHRVDEQYF; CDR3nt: TGTGCCAGCAGCCACAGGGTTGACGAGCAGTACTTC
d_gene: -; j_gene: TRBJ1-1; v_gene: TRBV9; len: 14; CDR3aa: CASSVGGGTAEAFF; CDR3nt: TGTGCCAGCAGCGTGGGGGGGGGTACAGCTGAAGCTTTCTTT
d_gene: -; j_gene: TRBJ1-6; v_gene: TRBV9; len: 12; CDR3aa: CASGTNNSPLHF; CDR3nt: TGTGCCAGCGGGACAAATAATTCACCCCTCCACTTT
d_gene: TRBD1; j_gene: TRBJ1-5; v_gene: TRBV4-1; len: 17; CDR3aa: CASSQTGTGPSHQPQHF; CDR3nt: TGCGCCAGCAGCCAAACCGGGACAGGGCCGTCTCATCAGCCCCAGCATTTT
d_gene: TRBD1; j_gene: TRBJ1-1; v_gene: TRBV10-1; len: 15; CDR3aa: CASSAGQGMNTEAFF; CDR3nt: TGCGCCAGCAGTGCTGGACAGGGGATGAACACTGAAGCTTTCTTT
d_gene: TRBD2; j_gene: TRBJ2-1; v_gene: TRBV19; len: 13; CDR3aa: CASRLAGHNEQFF; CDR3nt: TGTGCCAGCCGACTAGCGGGTCACAATGAGCAGTTCTTC
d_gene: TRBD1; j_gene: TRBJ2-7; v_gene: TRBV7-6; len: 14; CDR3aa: CASSYDRGHYEQYF; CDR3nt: TGTGCCAGCAGCTATGACAGGGGGCACTACGAGCAGTACTTC
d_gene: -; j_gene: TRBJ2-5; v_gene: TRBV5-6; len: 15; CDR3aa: CASSLRSGSQETQYF; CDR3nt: TGTGCCAGCAGCTTGAGATCCGGGAGCCAAGAGACCCAGTACTTC
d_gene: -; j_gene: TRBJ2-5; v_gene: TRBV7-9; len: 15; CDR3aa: CASSLAARKQETQYF; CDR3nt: TGTGCCAGCAGCTTAGCTGCCAGGAAACAAGAGACCCAGTACTTC
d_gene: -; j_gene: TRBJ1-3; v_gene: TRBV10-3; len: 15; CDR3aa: CAIGQYLLSGNTIYF; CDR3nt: TGTGCCATCGGGCAGTACCTCCTCTCTGGAAACACCATATATTTT
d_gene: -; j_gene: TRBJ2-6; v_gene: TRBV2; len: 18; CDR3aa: CASTTRGKTFSGANVLTF; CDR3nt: TGTGCCAGCACGACTCGGGGGAAAACCTTCTCTGGGGCCAACGTCCTGACTTTC
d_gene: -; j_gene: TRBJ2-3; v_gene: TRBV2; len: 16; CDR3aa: CASSETWRGSTDTQYF; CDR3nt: TGTGCCAGCAGTGAAACATGGCGGGGTAGCACAGATACGCAGTATTTT
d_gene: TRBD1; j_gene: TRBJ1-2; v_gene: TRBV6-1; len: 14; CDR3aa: CASRGTGADYGYTF; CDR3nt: TGTGCCAGCAGGGGGACAGGGGCGGACTATGGCTACACCTTC
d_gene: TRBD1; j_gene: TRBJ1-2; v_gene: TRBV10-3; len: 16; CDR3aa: CAISERTGQINYGYTF; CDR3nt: TGTGCCATCAGTGAACGGACAGGACAAATTAACTATGGCTACACCTTC
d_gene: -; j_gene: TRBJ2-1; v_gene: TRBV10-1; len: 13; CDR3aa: CASSESKLAEAVF; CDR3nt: TGCGCCAGCAGTGAGTCGAAACTAGCAGAAGCGGTCTTC
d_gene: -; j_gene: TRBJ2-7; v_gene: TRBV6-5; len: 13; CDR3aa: CASRRQRNYEQYF; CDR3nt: TGTGCCAGCAGAAGACAGAGAAACTACGAGCAGTACTTC
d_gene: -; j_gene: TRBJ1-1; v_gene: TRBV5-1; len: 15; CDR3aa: CASSLVQGTNTEAFF; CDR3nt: TGCGCCAGCAGCTTGGTCCAGGGGACGAACACTGAAGCTTTCTTT
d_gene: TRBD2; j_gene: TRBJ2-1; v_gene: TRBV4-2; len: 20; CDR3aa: CASSQDIGLAGVSSYNEQFF; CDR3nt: TGTGCCAGCAGCCAAGATATCGGCCTAGCGGGGGTGAGCTCCTACAATGAGCAGTTCTTC
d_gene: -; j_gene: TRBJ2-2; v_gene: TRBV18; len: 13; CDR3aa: CASSEGYAGELFF; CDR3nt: TGTGCCAGCTCGGAGGGGTATGCCGGGGAGCTGTTTTTT
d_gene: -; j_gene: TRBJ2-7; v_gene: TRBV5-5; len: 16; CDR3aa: CASSLNGGTVIYEQYF; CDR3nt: TGTGCCAGCAGCTTGAACGGAGGGACAGTTATCTACGAGCAGTACTTC
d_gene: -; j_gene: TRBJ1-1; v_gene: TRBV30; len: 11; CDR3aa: CAWRRQFEAFF; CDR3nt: TGTGCCTGGCGCCGACAGTTTGAAGCTTTCTTT
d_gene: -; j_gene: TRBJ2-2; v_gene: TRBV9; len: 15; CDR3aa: CASSVDDWMGGELFF; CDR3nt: TGTGCCAGCAGCGTAGACGACTGGATGGGCGGGGAGCTGTTTTTT
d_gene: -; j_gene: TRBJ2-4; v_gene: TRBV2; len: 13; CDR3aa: CASSAGDENIQYF; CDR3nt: TGTGCCAGCAGTGCAGGGGACGAAAACATTCAGTACTTC
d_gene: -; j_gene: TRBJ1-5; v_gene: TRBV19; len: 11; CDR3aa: CASSLQGSQHF; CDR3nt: TGTGCCAGTAGTTTACAGGGTAGCCAGCATTTT
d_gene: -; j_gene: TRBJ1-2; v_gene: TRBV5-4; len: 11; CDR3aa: CASSLYYGYTF; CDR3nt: TGTGCCAGCAGCTTATATTATGGCTACACCTTC
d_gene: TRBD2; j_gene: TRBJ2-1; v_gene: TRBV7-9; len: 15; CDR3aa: CASSPELAGGLEQFF; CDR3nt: TGTGCCAGCAGCCCAGAACTAGCGGGAGGCCTTGAGCAGTTCTTC
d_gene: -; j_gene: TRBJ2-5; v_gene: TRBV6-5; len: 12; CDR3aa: CASRVGEETQYF; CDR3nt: TGTGCCAGCAGGGTAGGAGAAGAGACCCAGTACTTC
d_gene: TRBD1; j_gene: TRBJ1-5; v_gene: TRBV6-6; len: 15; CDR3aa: CASIYGDRSNQPQHF; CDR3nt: TGTGCCAGCATTTATGGGGACAGGAGCAATCAGCCCCAGCATTTT
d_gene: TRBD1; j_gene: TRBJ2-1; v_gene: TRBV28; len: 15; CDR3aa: CASTPGDRKYNEQFF; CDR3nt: TGTGCCAGCACTCCTGGGGACAGAAAGTACAATGAGCAGTTCTTC
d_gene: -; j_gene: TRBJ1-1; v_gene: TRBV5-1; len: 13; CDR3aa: CASSLAAGGKAFF; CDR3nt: TGCGCCAGCAGCTTGGCCGCGGGGGGAAAAGCTTTCTTT
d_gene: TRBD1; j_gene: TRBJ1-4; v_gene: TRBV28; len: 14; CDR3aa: CASSLKGAPEKLFF; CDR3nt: TGTGCCAGCAGTTTAAAGGGGGCCCCCGAAAAACTGTTTTTT
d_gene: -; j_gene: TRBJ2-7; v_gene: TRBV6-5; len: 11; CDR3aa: CASRTRYEQYF; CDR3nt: TGTGCCAGCAGGACTCGCTACGAGCAGTACTTC